The clone carrying this TCR beta chain occurred a few times. Its cognate antigen is unknown. Treatment meaning: 10-day PBMC culture with coronavirus spike peptide pools or control peptides (ViraFEST assay). After expanding antigen-specific T cells with peptide pools, ViraFEST sequenced their TCRs. Positive PCR dates covered March to December 2020, before US Alpha, Beta and Delta variants. The Oncomine TCR Beta short-read assay was applied to DNA of cultured CD4+ T cells. In TCRdb, the PCR reads were re-called with MiXCR into one record per CDR3 protein. In the table there are roughly 14,000 distinct CDR3 sequences, roughly 36% of which are singletons. This record comes from a study of vaccination and CD4 T cells after COVID-19. Study-wide background: Nasal swab PCR detected SARS-CoV-2 in convalescent patients; several had mild disease, one severe. Overlapping spike pools from SARS-CoV-2 and HCoV-NL63, HCoV-OC43 and HCoV-229E served as culture stimuli.

This CDR3 is 18 amino acids long. Per the germline V gene, CDR1 is SGHTA and CDR2 is FQGNSA. J gave up 2 bases and V 5 bases, and 10 bases lay outside the gene matches. The sequenced sample consisted of cultured CD4+ T cells from blood. The TCR comes from a human donor with COVID-19. V gene TRBV7-2 combines with J gene TRBJ2-3, with 13 bases matching TRBD2. The chain's CDR3 is CASSLRLAGGRNTDTQYF. Here the CDR3 DNA reads TGTGCCAGCAGCCTGCGACTAGCGGGGGGACGGAACACAGATACGCAGTATTTT. Together with reference TRBV7-2 and TRBJ2-3, the CDR3 gives the full variable domain: GAGVSQSPSNKVTEKGKDVELRCDPISGHTALYWYRQSLGQGLEFLIYFQGNSAPDKSGLPSDRFSAERTGGSVSTLTIQRTQQEDSAVYLCASSLRLAGGRNTDTQYFGPGTRLTVL.